This T cell receptor (beta chain) was captured by sequencing in a study of lymphopenia after photon versus proton radiotherapy. Study-level results: Proton therapy kept repertoires fairly stable, unlike photons, which gained effector/memory cells. After the lymphocyte nadir, photon-treated repertoires showed oligoclonal expansion, especially of CD8+ Temra cells.

Germline assignment: CDR1 SNHLY and CDR2 FYNNEI. Germline trimming cut 2 bases from V and 5 bases from J; bases unmatched to any gene: 9. The length of the CDR3 is 15 residues. Note on this clone: Its antigen is not identified.

Profiled with immunoSEQ multiplex PCR; TCRdb holds only in-frame clones, not every one. The data contain more than 80,000 clones, more than 70% of them singletons. Specimen: peripheral blood, collected from a patient treated with proton-based radiotherapy. The V gene is TRBV2, the J gene TRBJ2-7, with 7 bases fitting TRBD1. This receptor was taken from a man in his fifties or sixties with pancreatic cancer. The CDR3 region is CASSERGRGFNEQYF. In nucleotides, the CDR3 is TGTGCCAGCAGTGAAAGGGGGCGCGGGTTCAACGAGCAGTACTTC.